These 10 T cell receptor beta chains came from one sample sequenced in a study of cytomegalovirus exposure and HLA in healthy donors. TCRdb's copy holds only in-frame clones and misses some; the assay was immunoSEQ multiplex PCR. The sample consists of a few hundred thousand clones, approximately 90% of them appearing once. Specimen: PBMCs. The receptors were gathered from a woman younger than 35 in good health and CMV-seronegative.

The chain combines TRBV9 with TRBJ2-1, with TRBD2 matching over 8 bases. The CDR3 is 15 residues long. V shed 4 bases and J 5 bases; nucleotides not matched to a gene: 8. CDR1 SGDLS and CDR2 YYNGEE come from the germline V gene. Here the CDR3 reads CASSPHSGTDNEQFF. CDR3 nucleotides: TGTGCCAGCAGCCCTCATAGCGGGACCGACAATGAGCAGTTCTTC.

V gene TRBV18 combines with J gene TRBJ1-5, with 9 bases aligning to TRBD1. Trimming removed 5 bases from V and 5 bases from J; junction bases left unmatched: 4. This CDR3 comprises 14 residues. Germline V CDR1 and CDR2: KGHSH, LQKENI. CDR3 bases: TGTGCCAGCTCAGCCGGGACAGGGCATCAGCCCCAGCATTTT. Translated, it gives CASSAGTGHQPQHF.

The chain uses TRBV30 and TRBJ1-5, with D uncertain. Trimming pared 1 base from V and 0 bases from J, leaving 4 bases between. This CDR3 comprises 13 residues. Germline assignment: CDR1 GTSNPN and CDR2 SVGIG (reference sequence). The CDR3 sequence is CAWSDISNQPQHF. The CDR3 bases are TGTGCCTGGAGTGATATTAGCAATCAGCCCCAGCATTTT. The whole variable domain, filled in from reference TRBV30 and TRBJ1-5, reads SQTIHQWPATLVQPVGSPLSLECTVEGTSNPNLYWYRQAAGRGLQLLFYSVGIGQISSEVPQNLSASRPQDRQFILSSKKLLLSDSGFYLCAWSDISNQPQHFGDGTRLSIL.

V gene TRBV28 combines with J gene TRBJ1-5; perhaps TRBD1 as D (6 bases). Looked up from germline, CDR1 is MDHEN and CDR2 is SYDVKM. This CDR3 comprises 18 residues. Trimming took off 1 base at V and 4 bases at J, with 20 bases between the two ends. CDR3 amino acids: CASSLFPSAGGSNQPQHF. The CDR3 DNA sequence: TGTGCCAGCAGTTTATTCCCCTCCGCGGGGGGCTCAAATCAGCCCCAGCATTTT.

The chain is built from TRBV27 and TRBJ1-1; 9 bases agree with TRBD1. With 6 bases clipped from V and 5 bases from J, the junction kept 10 bases outside the gene matches. The CDR3 length is 15 residues. The V gene's germline CDR1 is MNHEY and CDR2 SMNVEV (reference sequence). This CDR3 reads CASRGTQGARTEAFF. The CDR3 DNA reads as TGTGCCAGCAGAGGGACACAGGGGGCTCGAACTGAAGCTTTCTTT.

The rearrangement uses TRBV5-5 and TRBJ1-6; TRBD1 matches 9 bases. This CDR3 is built from 16 residues. Trimming at V came to 2 bases and at J to 9 bases, leaving 9 bases not matched to a gene. CDR1 and CDR2 from the germline V gene are SGHKS and YYEKEE (reference sequence). The chain's CDR3 is CASSLLQGALSSPLHF. DNA of the CDR3: TGTGCCAGCAGCTTATTACAGGGGGCCTTGAGTTCACCCCTCCACTTT.

The CDR3 DNA reads TGTGCCAGCAGCTTGGATCGAGGGTTGACGGATACGCAGTATTTT. Translation: CASSLDRGLTDTQYF. This sequence joins TRBV5-8 and TRBJ2-3, with TRBD2 as a possible D gene (5 bases). The germline CDR1 and CDR2 sequences are SGHTS and YDEGEE. The CDR3 has 15 residues. V dropped 0 bases and J dropped 6 bases, with 14 bases sitting between them.

The V gene is TRBV6-4, the J gene TRBJ2-2; D is perhaps TRBD2 (6 bases). Germline-derived CDR1 and CDR2 are MRHNA and SNTAGT. CDR3 length: 13 residues. Trimming pared 8 bases from V and 6 bases from J, leaving 13 bases between. The CDR3 loop is CASRRESAGELFF. In nucleotides, the CDR3 is TGTGCCAGCCGCCGGGAGTCTGCCGGGGAGCTGTTTTTT.

The CDR3 DNA reads TGTGCCGGACAATTCGGCCTCGGGGAGCTGTTTTTT. It yields the protein CAGQFGLGELFF. This chain links TRBV30 with TRBJ2-2; the D gene is possibly TRBD1 (5 bases). Germline CDR1 GTSNPN, CDR2 SVGIG (reference sequence). The CDR3 has 12 residues. V lost 8 bases to trimming and J lost 7 bases, with 14 bases between them. Variable domain in full (rest from reference TRBV30 and TRBJ2-2): SQTIHQWPATLVQPVGSPLSLECTVEGTSNPNLYWYRQAAGRGLQLLFYSVGIGQISSEVPQNLSASRPQDRQFILSSKKLLLSDSGFYLCAGQFGLGELFFGEGSRLTVL.

The rearrangement joins TRBV5-1 to TRBJ2-2; TRBD2 is a possible D gene (5 bases). The V gene's germline CDR1 is SGHRS and CDR2 YFSETQ. The V gene lost 0 bases and the J gene lost 7 bases, with 16 bases spanning the gap. This CDR3 is 16 amino acids long. DNA of the CDR3: TGCGCCAGCAGCTTGGTTCTAGGCGTAGGAGGCGGGGAGCTGTTTTTT. Its translation is CASSLVLGVGGGELFF.